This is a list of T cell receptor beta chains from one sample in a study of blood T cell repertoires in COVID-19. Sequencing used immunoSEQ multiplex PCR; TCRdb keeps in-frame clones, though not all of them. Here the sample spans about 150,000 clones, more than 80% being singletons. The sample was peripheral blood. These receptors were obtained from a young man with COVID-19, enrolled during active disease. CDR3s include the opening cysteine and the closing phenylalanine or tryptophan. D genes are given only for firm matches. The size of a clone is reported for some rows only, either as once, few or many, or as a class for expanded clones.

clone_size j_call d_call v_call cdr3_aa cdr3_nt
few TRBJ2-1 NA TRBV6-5 CASSLVQRPLDNEQFF TGTGCCAGCAGTTTAGTCCAGCGTCCCTTGGACAATGAGCAGTTCTTC
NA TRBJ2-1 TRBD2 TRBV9 CASSVGTSGSSYNEQFF TGTGCCAGCAGCGTGGGGACTAGCGGGAGCTCCTACAATGAGCAGTTCTTC
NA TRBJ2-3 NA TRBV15 CATSRETFPTDTQYF TGTGCCACCAGCAGAGAAACTTTTCCCACAGATACGCAGTATTTT
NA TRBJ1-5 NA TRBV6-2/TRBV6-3 CASSPRENQPQHF TGTGCCAGCAGTCCACGGGAGAATCAGCCCCAGCATTTT
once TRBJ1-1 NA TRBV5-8 CASSYYTEAFF TGTGCCAGCAGTTATTACACTGAAGCTTTCTTT
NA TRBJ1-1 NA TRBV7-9 CASNAGNTEAFF TGTGCCAGCAATGCCGGGAACACTGAAGCTTTCTTT
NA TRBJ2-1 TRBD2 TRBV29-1 CSVEGLAGGSGNEQFF TGCAGCGTTGAGGGACTAGCGGGAGGATCGGGCAATGAGCAGTTCTTC
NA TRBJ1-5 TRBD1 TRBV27 CASSPGQGANQPQHF TGTGCCAGCAGCCCGGGACAGGGGGCCAATCAGCCCCAGCATTTT
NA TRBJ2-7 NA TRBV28 CASSFGQGIYYEQYF TGTGCCAGCAGTTTCGGGCAGGGAATTTACTACGAGCAGTACTTC
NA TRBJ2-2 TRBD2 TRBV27 CASSLSTGGNTGELFF TGTGCCAGCAGTTTATCGACGGGAGGGAACACCGGGGAGCTGTTTTTT